Listed below are T cell receptor beta chains from one sample, sequenced in a study of shared clonotypes between healthy human individuals. Assay used: immunoSEQ multiplex PCR; TCRdb lists only in-frame clones, some missing. Of around 2.1 million clones in the sample, about 93% are singletons; the top ten hold roughly 1.8%. Sequenced: naive CD8+ T cells from PBMCs. The receptors here all came from a man in his late teens or twenties in good health. Some clones in this sample may be carry-over from other donors' samples. Each CDR3 is given without its conserved first and last residue. A D gene is named only where the DNA matches it firmly.

j_gene: TRBJ2-3; d_gene: TRBD2; v_gene: TRBV28; CDR3aa: ASRSAGAATDTQY
j_gene: TRBJ2-1; d_gene: -; v_gene: TRBV27; CDR3aa: ASSSSVSSYNEQF
j_gene: TRBJ2-7; d_gene: -; v_gene: TRBV27; CDR3aa: ASGQGTYEQY
j_gene: TRBJ2-7; d_gene: -; v_gene: TRBV7-2; CDR3aa: ASSLGHLGYEQY
j_gene: TRBJ1-2; d_gene: -; v_gene: TRBV13; CDR3aa: ASSLIGAGGYT
j_gene: TRBJ2-1; d_gene: TRBD1; v_gene: TRBV28; CDR3aa: ASSLLGTGVTNEQF
j_gene: TRBJ2-3; d_gene: -; v_gene: TRBV6-5; CDR3aa: ASGSLTGTDTQY
j_gene: TRBJ1-2; d_gene: -; v_gene: TRBV9; CDR3aa: ASSVSTTYGYT
j_gene: TRBJ1-1; d_gene: -; v_gene: TRBV7-9; CDR3aa: ASSWGRVEAF
j_gene: TRBJ1-1; d_gene: -; v_gene: TRBV7-9; CDR3aa: ASSSQLQRNTEAF
j_gene: TRBJ2-2; d_gene: -; v_gene: TRBV4-1; CDR3aa: ASSHPWREGDSGELF
j_gene: TRBJ2-4; d_gene: -; v_gene: TRBV19; CDR3aa: ASRGGENIQY
j_gene: TRBJ1-1; d_gene: TRBD1; v_gene: TRBV28; CDR3aa: ASSSHRGIWHTEAF
j_gene: TRBJ2-1; d_gene: TRBD1; v_gene: TRBV7-3; CDR3aa: ASSLGTGDNNEQF
j_gene: TRBJ1-1; d_gene: -; v_gene: TRBV5-1; CDR3aa: ASSLGQGSTEAF
j_gene: TRBJ1-4; d_gene: -; v_gene: TRBV6-5; CDR3aa: ASSYSGVTTNEKLF
j_gene: TRBJ2-2; d_gene: -; v_gene: TRBV5-4; CDR3aa: ASSPYRAGELF
j_gene: TRBJ1-1; d_gene: -; v_gene: TRBV5-1; CDR3aa: ASRTGQAEAF
j_gene: TRBJ2-1; d_gene: TRBD2; v_gene: TRBV15; CDR3aa: ATSAREGGNEQF
j_gene: TRBJ2-2; d_gene: -; v_gene: TRBV4-3; CDR3aa: ASSQGQVAGELF
j_gene: TRBJ1-1; d_gene: -; v_gene: TRBV11-2; CDR3aa: ASSLGPGQNTEAF
j_gene: TRBJ2-1; d_gene: -; v_gene: TRBV4-3; CDR3aa: ASSQDPLAEGVNEQF
j_gene: TRBJ2-7; d_gene: TRBD2; v_gene: TRBV9; CDR3aa: ASSVGTSGREKQY
j_gene: TRBJ2-1; d_gene: TRBD2; v_gene: TRBV14; CDR3aa: ASSQPTSGGRKYNEQF
j_gene: TRBJ2-1; d_gene: -; v_gene: TRBV4-3; CDR3aa: ASSPSPGYNEQF